This TCR beta chain was found in a study of spatial heterogeneity in lung cancer. Background on the study: Alpha-chain sequences were consistently detected less often than beta-chain sequences.

Regarding time point: sample taken at primary tumor resection. Tumor, nontumor lung or frozen PBMC supplied whole RNA that was sequenced unsorted. Study findings and constraints: Expanded alpha and beta TCR counts within tumors tracked tumor mutation counts.

This CDR3 has 18 amino acids. CDR1 MDHEN and CDR2 SYDVKM come from the germline V gene. V was clipped by 0 bases and J by 0 bases, with 15 bases between them. TCRdb fed the 5' RACE reads into MiXCR, producing one record per CDR3 protein. This table has fewer than 30,000 distinct CDR3 sequences, 7.1% appearing once. This clonotype was picked up many times. Its target is unknown. Source: lung tumor tissue, taken at surgery. The V call is TRBV28, the J call TRBJ1-5; no clear D gene. The origin of this receptor is a male donor with early-stage non-small cell lung cancer. The DNA for the CDR3 is TGTGCCAGCAGTTTATGGTCTAACTCAGGATATAGCAATCAGCCCCAGCATTTT. It codes for CASSLWSNSGYSNQPQHF.